Listed below are T cell receptor beta chains from one sample, sequenced in a study of T cell responses to AZD1222 COVID-19 vaccine. Generated by immunoSEQ multiplex PCR, the TCRdb table keeps only in-frame clones and is missing some. This table has about 150,000 clones, about 93% appearing once. Sequences were derived from peripheral blood, sampled on day 0 of MenACWY control vaccination. These TCRs come from an adult in good health. CDR3s leave out the opening cysteine and the closing phenylalanine or tryptophan. Each record gives: clone size, V gene, D gene, J gene, CDR3 protein. A D gene is named only where the DNA matches it firmly. Some rows mark clone size as missing; the rest say once, few, many or name a class of expanded clone.

>few|TRBV6-5|TRBD1|TRBJ1-1
ASSNGQATEAF
>.|TRBV10-3|.|TRBJ2-2
AISERPGELF
>.|TRBV19|.|TRBJ1-2
ASSADRLNSNYGYT
>.|TRBV11-3|.|TRBJ1-2
ASSPRTVWDYGYT
>.|TRBV28|TRBD1|TRBJ1-2
ASSLMAGTGDYGYT
>.|TRBV5-4|.|TRBJ1-1
ASSLSGIYTEAF
>.|TRBV27|.|TRBJ2-7
ASSFLWGPYEQY
>.|TRBV11-3|.|TRBJ2-7
ASTATSGDYEQY
>.|TRBV27|.|TRBJ1-6
ASNMDGDNSPLH
>.|TRBV19|TRBD2|TRBJ2-3
ASSMAGGLPYTDTQY
>.|TRBV27|.|TRBJ1-1
ASSLSGLTRYEAF
>.|TRBV6-5|.|TRBJ1-4
ASRRTGEKLF
>.|TRBV7-9|.|TRBJ1-3
ASSLGLDGNTIY
>.|TRBV4-1|TRBD1|TRBJ1-1
ASSQPSTGGTEAF
>.|TRBV28|.|TRBJ2-7
ASSSTRQTPSYEQY
>once|TRBV3-1/TRBV3-2|.|TRBJ1-1
ASSQTVMNTEAF
>.|TRBV2|.|TRBJ1-2
ASRLGRDYGYT
>.|TRBV10-3|TRBD1|TRBJ2-7
AIGPGGTSYEQY
>few|TRBV11-2|TRBD1|TRBJ2-1
ASSLGAGTGQGGQF
>.|TRBV6-5|.|TRBJ1-6
ASSYAFNSPLH
>.|TRBV12-3/TRBV12-4|.|TRBJ1-5
ASSKFGNQPQH
>few|TRBV28|.|TRBJ1-5
ASSGRGVGNQPQH
>once|TRBV28|.|TRBJ1-1
ASSYRLGAF